This T cell receptor beta chain was captured in a study of Graves' ophthalmopathy and Graves' hyperthyroidism. Study-level information: Investigators collected peripheral blood at initial diagnosis, before any treatment was given.

Certain patients were not enrolled. These were patients with other autoimmune diseases, uncontrolled infections, pregnancy or lactation. Fresh peripheral blood (approximately 10 ml) yielded the PBMCs. RNA transcripts served as template for amplifying TCR beta CDR3 sequences. RT-PCR in the first round used HTBI primers; a second-round multiplex PCR followed. TCRdb recomputed calls from the multiplex PCR reads with MiXCR, one row per CDR3 protein. This sample has around 670,000 distinct CDR3 sequences; 40% occur once, and the top ten carry roughly 46%. V dropped 6 bases and J dropped 11 bases, with 19 bases sitting between them. The CDR3 spans 14 residues. Per the germline V gene, CDR1 is SGHDN and CDR2 is FVKESK.

Source material: peripheral blood. The sequence was collected from an adult man with Graves' ophthalmopathy. The chain carries TRBV14 and TRBJ1-4; no reliable D call. The chain's CDR3 is CASSYDTAGGKLFF. CDR3 nucleotides: TGTGCCAGCAGTTACGATACTGCCGGAGGGAAACTGTTTTTT. The whole variable domain, remainder taken from reference TRBV14 and TRBJ1-4, is EAGVTQFPSHSVIEKGQTVTLRCDPISGHDNLYWYRRVMGKEIKFLLHFVKESKQDESGMPNNRFLAERTGGTYSTLKVQPAELEDSGVYFCASSYDTAGGKLFFGSGTQLSVL.